These 5 T cell receptor beta chains originate from one sample sequenced in a study of blood T cell repertoires in COVID-19 (dated by TCRdb to 2018 to 2020). To prepare the library, the immunoSEQ multiplex PCR assay was applied. TCRdb obtained this table from immuneACCESS and retained in-frame rearrangements with V and J assigned. These tables miss some clones; where compared with another copy, unresolved V genes account for less than half of the shortfall, and the remainder is unexplained. The sample has 250,000 or so clones on record, around 90% of them singletons. About 0.8% of the sample lies in the top ten. Sequencing used peripheral blood. These receptors were collected from a young man with COVID-19, enrolled during active disease.

This chain joins TRBV5-4 and TRBJ2-1, with TRBD1 matching 12 bases. The germline CDR1 and CDR2 sequences are SGHNT and YYREEE (reference sequence). The CDR3 is 17 residues long. With 5 bases clipped from V and 10 bases from J, the junction kept 16 bases outside the gene matches. The CDR3 DNA is TGTGCCAGCAGTCAGCCGGCTGGGACAGGGGGCTTTCGGGAGCAGTTCTTC. It translates to CASSQPAGTGGFREQFF.

The CDR3, as DNA: TGCAGCGTGTGGGCGCTATCCGGGGAGCTGTTTTTT. Residues: CSVWALSGELFF. The chain uses TRBV29-1 and TRBJ2-2; the D is unclear. The CDR3 contains 12 residues. CDR1 and CDR2 (germline): SQVTM, ANQGSEA. Trimming stripped 6 bases from V and 6 bases from J, with 11 bases between.

The chain combines TRBV19 with TRBJ1-2; 9 nucleotides match TRBD1. Germline V lookup: CDR1 LNHDA, CDR2 SQIVND (reference sequence). The CDR3 spans 15 residues. Trimming at V came to 6 bases and at J to 8 bases, leaving 13 bases not matched to a gene. CDR3 DNA: TGTGCCAGTAGCAACCCAAGGACAGGGGTGAGCGGCTACACCTTC. Translating gives CASSNPRTGVSGYTF.

J is TRBJ1-5 and V is TRBV6-2 or TRBV6-3, with 8 bases fitting TRBD1. The CDR3 runs 14 residues. In germline, CDR1 is MNHEY, CDR2 SVGEGT. Unmatched junction bases numbered 5, after V lost 4 bases and J lost 6 bases. Here the CDR3 DNA reads TGTGCCAGCAGTTCTCAGGGGGCGCTTCAGCCCCAGCATTTT. Translated, it gives CASSSQGALQPQHF.

This rearrangement joins TRBV2 to TRBJ2-1, with D possibly matching TRBD1 (5 bases). CDR1 is SNHLY and CDR2 is FYNNEI in the germline V gene. The ends were cut back, 0 bases at V and 10 bases at J, with 10 bases in the middle. The CDR3 runs 13 residues. The CDR3 DNA sequence: TGTGCCAGCAGTGAAGCGCAGGGTGGGGAGCAGTTCTTC. Amino acid sequence: CASSEAQGGEQFF. Combining the CDR3 with reference TRBV2 and TRBJ2-1 gives the whole variable domain EPEVTQTPSHQVTQMGQEVILRCVPISNHLYFYWYRQILGQKVEFLVSFYNNEISEKSEIFDDQFSVERPDGSNFTLKIRSTKLEDSAMYFCASSEAQGGEQFFGPGTRLTVL.